This T cell receptor (beta chain) was profiled in a study of T cells expressing NK-cell markers. Background on the study: Among the eight sequenced donors, seven tested HCMV-seropositive and one tested seronegative.

CDR3 size: 16 residues. Germline lookup yields CDR1 KGHDR and CDR2 SFDVKD. Whole-study results and caveats: Topping the CD3+CD56-NKG2C+ fraction as well were these clonotypes, in a few donors. NKG2C+ dominant clonotypes from 5 to 7 donors made up about 1.0-8% of CD8+ T cells.

Remarks on this clonotype: As yet, its antigen is unknown.

Beta-chain TCR cDNA was generated via 5'RACE template switching with UMIs. TCRdb reprocessed the 5' RACE reads and stores each CDR3 protein as one record, lacking DNA. The table gives 500,000 or so distinct CDR3 sequences; the top ten clones make up 3% to 4.5% of it. The chain recombines TRBV24-1 with TRBJ2-1; as DNA is missing, the TRBD1 call by TCRdb cannot be tested. This sequence was found in a man aged 18-30 years in good health. The specimen was blood T cells: a sorted CD56 or NKG2C T cell subset, CD4+ or CD8+ T cells, or bulk PBMC T cells (not recorded which). This CDR3 reads CATSDSQGGIGNEQFF.